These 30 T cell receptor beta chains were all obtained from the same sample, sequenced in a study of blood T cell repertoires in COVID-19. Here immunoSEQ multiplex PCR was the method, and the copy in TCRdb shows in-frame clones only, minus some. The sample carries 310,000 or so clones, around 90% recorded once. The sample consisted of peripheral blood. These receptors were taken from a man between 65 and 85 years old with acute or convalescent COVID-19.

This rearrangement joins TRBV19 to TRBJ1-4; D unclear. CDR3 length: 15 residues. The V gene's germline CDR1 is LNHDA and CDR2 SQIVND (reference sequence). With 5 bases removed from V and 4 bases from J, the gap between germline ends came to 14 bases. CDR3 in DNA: TGTGCCAGTAGTGCCGCTTCCGGGAATAATGAAAAACTGTTTTTT. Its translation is CASSAASGNNEKLFF.

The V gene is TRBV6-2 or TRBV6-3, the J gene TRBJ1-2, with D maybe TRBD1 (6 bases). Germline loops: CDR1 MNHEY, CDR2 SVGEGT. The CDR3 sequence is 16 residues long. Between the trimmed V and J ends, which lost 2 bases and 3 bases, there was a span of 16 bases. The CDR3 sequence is CASSYPGGGLDYGYTF. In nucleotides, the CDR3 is TGTGCCAGCAGTTACCCCGGTGGGGGCCTGGACTATGGCTACACCTTC.

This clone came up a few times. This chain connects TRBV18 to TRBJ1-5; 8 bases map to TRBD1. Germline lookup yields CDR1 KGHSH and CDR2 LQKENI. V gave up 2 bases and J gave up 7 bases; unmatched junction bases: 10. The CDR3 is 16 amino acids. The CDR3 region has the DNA TGTGCCAGCTCACCAGTAGGCAGGGGGCGCCCCCAGCCCCAGCATTTT. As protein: CASSPVGRGRPQPQHF.

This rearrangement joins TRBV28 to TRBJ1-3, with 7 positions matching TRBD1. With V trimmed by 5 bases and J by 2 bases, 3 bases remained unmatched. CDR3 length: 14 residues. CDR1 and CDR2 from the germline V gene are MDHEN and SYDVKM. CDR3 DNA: TGTGCCAGCAGTCTCGGACAGGCTGGAAACACCATATATTTT. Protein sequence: CASSLGQAGNTIYF.

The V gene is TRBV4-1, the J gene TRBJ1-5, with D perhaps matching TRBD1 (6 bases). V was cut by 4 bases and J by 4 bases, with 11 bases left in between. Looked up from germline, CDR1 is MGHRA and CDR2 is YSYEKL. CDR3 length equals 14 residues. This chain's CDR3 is CASSRDIPNQPQHF. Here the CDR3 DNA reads TGCGCCAGCAGCCGGGACATACCGAATCAGCCCCAGCATTTT.

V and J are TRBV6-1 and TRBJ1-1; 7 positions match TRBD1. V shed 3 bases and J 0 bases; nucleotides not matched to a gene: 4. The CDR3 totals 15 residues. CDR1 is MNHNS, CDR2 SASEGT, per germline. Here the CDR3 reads CASSEGQHLNTEAFF. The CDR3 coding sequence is TGTGCCAGCAGTGAGGGACAGCACTTGAACACTGAAGCTTTCTTT.

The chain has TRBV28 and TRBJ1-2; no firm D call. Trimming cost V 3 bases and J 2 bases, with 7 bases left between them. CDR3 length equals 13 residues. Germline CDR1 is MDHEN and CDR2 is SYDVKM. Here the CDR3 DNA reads TGTGCCAGCAGTTTTGGCAGAAACTATGGCTACACCTTC. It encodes CASSFGRNYGYTF.

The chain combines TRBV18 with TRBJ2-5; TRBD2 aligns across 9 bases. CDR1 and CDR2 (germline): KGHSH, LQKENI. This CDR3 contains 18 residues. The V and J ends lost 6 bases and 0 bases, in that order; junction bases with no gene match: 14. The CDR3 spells CASSPQARASGNQETQYF. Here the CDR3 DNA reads TGTGCCAGCTCCCCGCAGGCTCGGGCTAGCGGGAACCAAGAGACCCAGTACTTC.

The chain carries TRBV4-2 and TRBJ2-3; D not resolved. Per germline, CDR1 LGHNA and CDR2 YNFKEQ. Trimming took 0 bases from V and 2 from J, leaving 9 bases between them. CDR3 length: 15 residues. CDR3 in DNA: TGTGCCAGCAGCCAAGACAGACTTAACACAGATACGCAGTATTTT. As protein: CASSQDRLNTDTQYF.

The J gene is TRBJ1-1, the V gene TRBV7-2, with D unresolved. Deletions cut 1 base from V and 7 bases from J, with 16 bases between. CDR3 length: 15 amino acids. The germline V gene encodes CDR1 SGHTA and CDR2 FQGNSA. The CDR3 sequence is CASSLDRVRMDEAFF. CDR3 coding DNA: TGTGCCAGCAGCTTAGATCGGGTAAGGATGGATGAAGCTTTCTTT.

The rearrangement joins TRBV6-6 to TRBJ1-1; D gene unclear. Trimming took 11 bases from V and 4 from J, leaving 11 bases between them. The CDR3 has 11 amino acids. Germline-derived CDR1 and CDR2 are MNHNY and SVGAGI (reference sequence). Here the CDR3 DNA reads TGTGCCGGCCGCGGTGGCACTGAAGCTTTCTTT. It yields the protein CAGRGGTEAFF.

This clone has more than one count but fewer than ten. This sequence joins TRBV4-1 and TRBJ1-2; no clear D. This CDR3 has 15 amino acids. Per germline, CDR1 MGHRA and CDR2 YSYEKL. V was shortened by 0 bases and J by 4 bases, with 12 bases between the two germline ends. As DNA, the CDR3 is TGCGCCAGCAGCCAAGAAATTGCGTCGGGCTATGGCTACACCTTC. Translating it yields CASSQEIASGYGYTF.

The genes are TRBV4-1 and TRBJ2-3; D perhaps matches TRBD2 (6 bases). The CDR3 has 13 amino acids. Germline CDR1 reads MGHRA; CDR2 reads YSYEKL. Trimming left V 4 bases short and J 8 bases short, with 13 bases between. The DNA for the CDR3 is TGCGCCAGCAGCCGAAACAACGGGGGTACGCAGTATTTT. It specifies CASSRNNGGTQYF.

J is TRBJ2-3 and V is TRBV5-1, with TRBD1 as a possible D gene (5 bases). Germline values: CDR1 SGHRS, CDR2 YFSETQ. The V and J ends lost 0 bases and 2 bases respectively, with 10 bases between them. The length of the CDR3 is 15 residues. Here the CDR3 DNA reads TGCGCCAGCAGCTTGGCCGCAGGGCCCACAGATACGCAGTATTTT. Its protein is CASSLAAGPTDTQYF.

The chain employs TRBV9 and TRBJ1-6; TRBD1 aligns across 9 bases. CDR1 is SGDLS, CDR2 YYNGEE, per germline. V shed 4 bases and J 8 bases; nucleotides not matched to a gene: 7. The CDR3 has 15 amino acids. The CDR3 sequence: CASSRTGGEDSPLHF. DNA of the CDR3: TGTGCCAGCAGCCGAACAGGGGGCGAAGATTCACCCCTCCACTTT.

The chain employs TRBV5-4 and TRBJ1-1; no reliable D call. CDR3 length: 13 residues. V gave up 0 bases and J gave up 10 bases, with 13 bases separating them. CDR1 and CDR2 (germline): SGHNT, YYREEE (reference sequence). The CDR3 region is CASSLAGEGIAFF. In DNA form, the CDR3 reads TGTGCCAGCAGCTTGGCCGGTGAGGGTATAGCTTTCTTT.

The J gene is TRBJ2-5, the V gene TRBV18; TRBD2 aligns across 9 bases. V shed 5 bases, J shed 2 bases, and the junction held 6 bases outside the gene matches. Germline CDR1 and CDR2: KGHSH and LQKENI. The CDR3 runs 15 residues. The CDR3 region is CASSMAGGLQETQYF. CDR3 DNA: TGTGCCAGCTCAATGGCGGGAGGGTTACAAGAGACCCAGTACTTC. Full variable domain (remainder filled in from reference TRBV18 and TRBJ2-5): NAGVMQNPRHLVRRRGQEARLRCSPMKGHSHVYWYRQLPEEGLKFMVYLQKENIIDESGMPKERFSAEFPKEGPSILRIQQVVRGDSAAYFCASSMAGGLQETQYFGPGTRLLVL.

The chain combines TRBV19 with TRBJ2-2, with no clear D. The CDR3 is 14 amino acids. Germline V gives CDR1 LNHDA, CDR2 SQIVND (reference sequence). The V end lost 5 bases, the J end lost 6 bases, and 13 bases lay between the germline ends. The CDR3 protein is CASSGSHLAGELFF. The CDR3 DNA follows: TGTGCCAGTAGTGGCTCTCATTTGGCCGGGGAGCTGTTTTTT.

The CDR3 DNA is TGTGCCACCACAGGACTAGCGAAAGAGACCCAGTACTTC. This gives the protein CATTGLAKETQYF. The chain recombines TRBV19 with TRBJ2-5; 9 nucleotides agree with TRBD2. The CDR3 runs 13 residues. Trimming cost V 10 bases and J 3 bases; bases outside gene matches: 6. CDR1 and CDR2 from the germline V gene are LNHDA and SQIVND (reference sequence).

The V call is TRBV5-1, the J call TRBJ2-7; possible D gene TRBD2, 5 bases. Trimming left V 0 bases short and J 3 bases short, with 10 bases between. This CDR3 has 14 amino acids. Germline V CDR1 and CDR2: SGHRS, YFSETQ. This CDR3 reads CASSLVLGSYEQYF. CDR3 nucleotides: TGCGCCAGCAGCTTGGTACTGGGGAGCTACGAGCAGTACTTC.

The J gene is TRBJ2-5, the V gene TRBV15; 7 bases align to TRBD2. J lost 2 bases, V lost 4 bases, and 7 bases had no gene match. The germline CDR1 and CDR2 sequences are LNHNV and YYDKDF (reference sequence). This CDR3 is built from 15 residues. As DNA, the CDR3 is TGTGCCACCAGCACGTCTAGCGGAGGACAAGAGACCCAGTACTTC. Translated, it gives CATSTSSGGQETQYF.

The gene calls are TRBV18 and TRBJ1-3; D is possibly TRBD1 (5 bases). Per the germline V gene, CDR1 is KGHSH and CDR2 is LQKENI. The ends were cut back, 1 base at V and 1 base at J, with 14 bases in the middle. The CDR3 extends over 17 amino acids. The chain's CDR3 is CASSPRGAGPSGNTIYF. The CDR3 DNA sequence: TGTGCCAGCTCACCACGGGGTGCAGGGCCGTCTGGAAACACCATATATTTT.

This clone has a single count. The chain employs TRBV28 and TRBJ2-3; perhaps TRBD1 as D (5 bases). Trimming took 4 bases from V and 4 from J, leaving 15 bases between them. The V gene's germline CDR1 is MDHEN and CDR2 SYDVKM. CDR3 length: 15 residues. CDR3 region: CASSSSRRAADTQYF. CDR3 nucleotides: TGTGCCAGCAGTTCCAGTCGCAGGGCGGCAGATACGCAGTATTTT.

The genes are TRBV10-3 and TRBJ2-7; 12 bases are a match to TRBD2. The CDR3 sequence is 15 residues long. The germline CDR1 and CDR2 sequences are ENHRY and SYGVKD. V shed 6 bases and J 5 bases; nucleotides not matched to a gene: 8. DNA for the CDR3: TGTGCCATCAGCCCTACTAGCGGGGGGTTGAACGAGCAGTACTTC. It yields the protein CAISPTSGGLNEQYF.

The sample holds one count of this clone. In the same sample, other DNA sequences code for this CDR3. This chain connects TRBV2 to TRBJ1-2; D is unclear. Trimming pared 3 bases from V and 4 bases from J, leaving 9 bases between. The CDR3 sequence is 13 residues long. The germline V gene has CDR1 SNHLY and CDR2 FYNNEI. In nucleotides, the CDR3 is TGTGCCAGCAGTGAGGGGAGCGGCTATGGCTACACCTTC. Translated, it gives CASSEGSGYGYTF.

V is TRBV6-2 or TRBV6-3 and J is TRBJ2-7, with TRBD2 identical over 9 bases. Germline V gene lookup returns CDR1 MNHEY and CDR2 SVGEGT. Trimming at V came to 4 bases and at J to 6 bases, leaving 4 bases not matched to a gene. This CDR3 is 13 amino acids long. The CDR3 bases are TGTGCCAGCAGTTGGGGCGGGAGGGCCGAGCAGTACTTC. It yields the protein CASSWGGRAEQYF.

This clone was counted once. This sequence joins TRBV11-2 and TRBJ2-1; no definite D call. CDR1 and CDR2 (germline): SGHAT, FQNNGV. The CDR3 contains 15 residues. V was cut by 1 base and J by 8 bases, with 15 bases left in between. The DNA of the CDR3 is TGTGCCAGCAGCTTAGCGGGTTTTAGCCCCTATGAGCAGTTCTTC. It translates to CASSLAGFSPYEQFF. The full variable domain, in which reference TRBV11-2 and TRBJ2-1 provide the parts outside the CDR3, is EAGVAQSPRYKIIEKRQSVAFWCNPISGHATLYWYQQILGQGPKLLIQFQNNGVVDDSQLPKDRFSAERLKGVDSTLKIQPAKLEDSAVYLCASSLAGFSPYEQFFGPGTRLTVL.

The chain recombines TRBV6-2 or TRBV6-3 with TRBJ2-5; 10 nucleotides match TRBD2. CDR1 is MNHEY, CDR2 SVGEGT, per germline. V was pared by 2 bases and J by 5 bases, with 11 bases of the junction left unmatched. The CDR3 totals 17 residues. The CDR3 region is CASSYQTSGGADETQYF. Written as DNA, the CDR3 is TGTGCCAGCAGTTACCAGACGAGCGGGGGGGCTGATGAGACCCAGTACTTC.

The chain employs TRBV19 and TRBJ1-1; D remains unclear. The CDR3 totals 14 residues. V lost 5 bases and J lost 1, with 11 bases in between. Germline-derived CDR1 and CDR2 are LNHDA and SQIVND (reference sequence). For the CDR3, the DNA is TGTGCCAGTAGTGCGCCCCGTCGGAACACTGAAGCTTTCTTT. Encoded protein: CASSAPRRNTEAFF.

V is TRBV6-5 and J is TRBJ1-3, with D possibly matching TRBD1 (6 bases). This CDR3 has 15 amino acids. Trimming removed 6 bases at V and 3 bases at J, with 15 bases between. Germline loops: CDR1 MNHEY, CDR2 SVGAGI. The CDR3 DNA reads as TGTGCCAGCAGCCGCGGATCAGGGGATGGAAACACCATATATTTT. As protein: CASSRGSGDGNTIYF.